The present T cell receptor gamma chain was sequenced within a study of γδ T cells in repeated Plasmodium falciparum infection. The CDR3 length is 17 residues. Germline CDR1 and CDR2: GITISATS and ISYDGTV (reference sequence). Points on this clone: TCRdb's protein, taken from a much larger clone, differs from this DNA's translation at residue 11, likely owing to a read error; the protein displayed comes from the DNA.

TCRdb redid the clone calls on the multiplex PCR reads with CATT. The profile shows about 26,000 gamma-chain clones, over 2.5% of them singletons. Bulk repertoires came from Vgamma9/Vdelta2+ or Vdelta2-negative gammadelta T cells flow-sorted from PBMC. The sequencing input was gamma-delta T cells from blood. This TCR derives from a pool of human donors (malaria-infected and uninfected, not separated). This chain joins TRGV9 and TRGJP. TCRdb is silent on the J gene; assignment here came from matching the DNA to germline. CDR3 DNA sequence: TGTGCCTTGTGGGAGGTGCACGTGGAGTTGAGCAAAAAAATCAAGGTATTT. Protein: CALWEVHVELSKKIKVF.